A selection of T cell receptor beta chains follows, all from one sample in a study of CD8 T cells in ankylosing spondylitis. Using its own MiXCR run on the 5' RACE reads, TCRdb lists one record per CDR3 protein. Among under 7,500 distinct CDR3 sequences listed, approximately 3% were seen once. Sequencing input: blood, either unsorted or a sorted T cell fraction (not recorded which). The receptors shown here come from a female donor with ankylosing spondylitis or in good health (not recorded which). Each CDR3 is given with its conserved first and last residue. A D gene is named only where the DNA matches it firmly. Not all rows give a size; the values are once, few, many and, for expanded clones, a class.

>TRBV29-1|TRBJ2-1|TRBD1|few
CSVEDRTGTGGNNEQFF
TGCAGCGTTGAAGACAGAACCGGGACAGGGGGTAACAATGAGCAGTTCTTC
>TRBV9|TRBJ1-2|TRBD1|medium-sized
CASSVDGTGSVHGYTF
TGTGCCAGCAGCGTAGACGGGACAGGTTCGGTCCATGGCTACACCTTC
>TRBV9|TRBJ2-7|NA|medium-sized
CASSVDGFHEQYF
TGTGCCAGCAGCGTAGATGGGTTCCACGAGCAGTACTTC
>TRBV9|TRBJ2-1|TRBD2|many
CASSLTSGTEQFF
TGTGCCAGCAGCCTAACTAGCGGCACTGAGCAGTTCTTC
>TRBV9|TRBJ2-1|TRBD2|many
CASSETSGATSRNEQFF
TGTGCCAGCAGCGAAACTAGCGGGGCAACTTCAAGGAATGAGCAGTTCTTC
>TRBV9|TRBJ2-2|TRBD1|many
CASSVAKGTGGNTGELFF
TGTGCCAGCAGCGTAGCTAAGGGGACAGGGGGGAACACCGGGGAGCTGTTTTTT
>TRBV9|TRBJ2-2|NA|many
CASSDVRDPITGELFF
TGTGCCAGCAGCGACGTCCGGGACCCGATTACCGGGGAGCTGTTTTTT
>TRBV9|TRBJ2-4|NA|many
CASSSALSGDIQYF
TGTGCCAGCAGCTCGGCCCTCTCGGGGGACATTCAGTACTTC
>TRBV9|TRBJ2-1|TRBD2|many
CASSEPTAGAYNEQFF
TGTGCCAGCAGCGAACCGACGGCGGGAGCCTACAATGAGCAGTTCTTC
>TRBV9|TRBJ2-1|TRBD2|many
CASSDSTSGRGVEQFF
TGTGCCAGCAGCGATTCGACTAGCGGGAGGGGGGTTGAGCAGTTCTTC
>TRBV9|TRBJ2-5|NA|many
CASSVGGGTKSETQYF
TGTGCCAGCAGCGTAGGAGGGGGAACGAAATCGGAGACCCAGTACTTC
>TRBV9|TRBJ2-3|NA|many
CASSVAGSTDTQYF
TGTGCCAGCAGCGTAGCGGGGAGCACAGATACGCAGTATTTT
>TRBV9|TRBJ1-5|NA|many
CASSGGGLQPQHF
TGTGCCAGCAGCGGCGGGGGATTACAGCCCCAGCATTTT
>TRBV9|TRBJ2-1|NA|medium-sized
CASSVGGAPNEQFF
TGTGCCAGCAGCGTAGGTGGGGCACCCAATGAGCAGTTCTTC
>TRBV9|TRBJ1-5|NA|NA
CATSSGGLTQPQHF
TGTGCCACCAGCTCGGGGGGGTTGACGCAGCCCCAGCATTTT
>TRBV9|TRBJ2-7|NA|many
CASSGAASTEQYF
TGTGCCAGCAGTGGGGCCGCATCGACCGAGCAGTACTTC
>TRBV9|TRBJ1-2|TRBD1|many
CASSPAGTASYGYTF
TGTGCCAGCAGCCCAGCGGGGACAGCCTCCTATGGCTACACCTTC
>TRBV9|TRBJ2-7|NA|many
CASSVTPGYEQYF
TGTGCCAGCAGCGTTACCCCGGGATACGAGCAGTACTTC
>TRBV9|TRBJ2-1|NA|many
CASSVFPDGNYNEQFF
TGTGCCAGCAGCGTATTTCCTGACGGGAACTACAATGAGCAGTTCTTC
>TRBV9|TRBJ1-1|NA|many
CASSANSNTEAFF
TGTGCCAGCAGCGCCAATTCGAACACTGAAGCTTTCTTT
>TRBV9|TRBJ2-1|NA|many
CASSVAPDTGSYNEQFF
TGTGCCAGCAGCGTAGCTCCGGACACCGGCTCCTACAATGAGCAGTTCTTC
>TRBV9|TRBJ2-3|NA|many
CASSVGGGATDTQYF
TGTGCCAGCAGCGTAGGGGGGGGGGCCACAGATACGCAGTATTTT
>TRBV9|TRBJ2-7|NA|many
CASSVVGGGSDEQYF
TGTGCCAGCAGCGTAGTGGGGGGAGGTAGCGACGAGCAGTACTTC
>TRBV9|TRBJ2-7|NA|many
CASSVGLVGEEKEQYF
TGTGCCAGCAGCGTAGGTTTAGTGGGAGAGGAAAAAGAGCAGTACTTC
>TRBV29-1|TRBJ2-1|NA|many
CSVEDFQARPGGNEQFF
TGCAGCGTTGAAGACTTTCAGGCCAGGCCGGGCGGCAATGAGCAGTTCTTC
>TRBV9|TRBJ1-2|NA|many
CASSQRESTSFYGYTF
TGTGCCAGCAGCCAAAGAGAATCTACGTCCTTTTATGGCTACACCTTC